The T cell receptor (beta chain) described here comes from a study of graft-versus-host responses after intestinal transplantation. Study at large: The transplants performed in recipients were multivisceral, liver-intestinal, or isolated intestinal.

Clones were read by immunoSEQ multiplex PCR, and TCRdb kept only the in-frame ones, dropping some. The table includes about 120,000 clones, 80% to 95% detected once. In regard to this clone: Its antigen is still unknown.

CDR3 length: 16 residues. CDR1 and CDR2 (germline): SGDLS, YYNGEE. J was trimmed by 4 bases and V by 4 bases; bases with no gene match: 7. The clonotype originates from a human donor who received an intestinal transplant. The sequences come from unstimulated CD4+ T cells sorted from spleen or lymph node cells, collected before intestinal transplant. The V and J genes are TRBV9 and TRBJ2-7; 14 bases match TRBD2. The CDR3 nucleotides are TGTGCCAGCAGCCCAAGTGGGACTAGCGGGAGATACGAGCAGTACTTC. This sequence encodes CASSPSGTSGRYEQYF.